This T cell receptor (beta chain) was sequenced for a study of T cell changes during pregnancy in multiple sclerosis. TCRdb keeps only in-frame clones here, not all; method: immunoSEQ multiplex PCR. The table includes under 50,000 clones, approximately 90% detected once. J lost 3 bases, V lost 8 bases, and 4 bases had no gene match. This CDR3 is built from 13 residues. Germline V gives CDR1 MNHEY, CDR2 SVGAGI. The sequence came from a female donor in good health, enrolled as a control in a pregnancy study. The input for sequencing was CD4+ T cells from peripheral blood mononuclear cells, taken in the first trimester of pregnancy. V is TRBV6-5 and J is TRBJ2-1; 7 bases match TRBD1. The CDR3 is CASGRQGYNEQFF. The DNA of the CDR3 is TGTGCCAGCGGGAGACAGGGCTACAATGAGCAGTTCTTC.